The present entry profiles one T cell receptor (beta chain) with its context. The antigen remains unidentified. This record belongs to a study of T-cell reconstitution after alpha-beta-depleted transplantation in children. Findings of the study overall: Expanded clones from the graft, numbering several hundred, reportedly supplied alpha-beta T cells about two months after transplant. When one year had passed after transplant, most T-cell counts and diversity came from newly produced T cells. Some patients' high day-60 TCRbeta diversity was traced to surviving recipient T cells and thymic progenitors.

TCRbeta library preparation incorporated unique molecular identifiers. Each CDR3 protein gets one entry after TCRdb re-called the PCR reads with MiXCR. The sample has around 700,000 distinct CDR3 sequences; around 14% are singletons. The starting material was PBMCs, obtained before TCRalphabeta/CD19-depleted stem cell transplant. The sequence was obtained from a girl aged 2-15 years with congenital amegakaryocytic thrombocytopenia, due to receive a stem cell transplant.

This chain's CDR3 is CASSFTYEKLFF. CDR3 DNA sequence: TGTGCCAGCAGCTTCACCTATGAAAAACTGTTTTTT. V usage is TRBV12-3 or TRBV12-4 and J usage is TRBJ1-4; D is unclear. V was shortened by 6 bases and J by 6 bases, with 8 bases between the two germline ends. This CDR3 spans 12 amino acids.